The clone carrying this T cell receptor beta chain was counted only a few times. The antigen remains undetermined. This PCR relied on a set of 60 Vbeta primers and 13 Jbeta primers. Clones were read by immunoSEQ multiplex PCR, and TCRdb kept only the in-frame ones, dropping some. This table has some 150,000 clones, approximately 9% appearing once. This specimen comes from a study of cytomegalovirus exposure and HLA in healthy donors. General observations from the study: According to a later analysis, donors in an Asian-associated ancestry cluster reportedly had fewer N-insertions than the roughly 670-donor mean. It was in a later analysis that TCR association rates were seen to vary by HLA locus, highest for DRB1 and lowest for HLA-C. Specificity for CMV antigens was confirmed in vitro for a few of the CMV-associated chains.

V was trimmed by 3 bases and J by 2 bases, leaving 8 bases between them. Germline CDR1 reads MDHEN; CDR2 reads SYDVKM. CDR3 length equals 14 residues. The clonotype comes from a male donor in good health and CMV-seronegative. The chain employs TRBV28 and TRBJ1-5; D not resolved. The specimen sequenced was PBMCs. The chain's CDR3 is CASSFLLRNQPQHF. The CDR3 DNA reads as TGTGCCAGCAGTTTTTTACTTCGCAATCAGCCCCAGCATTTT.